The 3 T cell receptor beta chains below were found in one sample sequenced in a study of CD4+ T cells in melanoma. Profiled with immunoSEQ multiplex PCR; TCRdb holds only in-frame clones, not every one. The sample has fewer than 150,000 clones, nearly 95% seen once. The receptors originated from a human donor with melanoma.

V gene TRBV2 combines with J gene TRBJ1-2; D not certain. V gave up 6 bases and J gave up 8 bases, with 16 bases separating them. The CDR3 runs 13 residues. Germline V CDR1 and CDR2: SNHLY, FYNNEI. This chain's CDR3 is CASSRGEVGGYTF. The CDR3 region has the DNA TGTGCCAGCAGCCGAGGAGAGGTGGGGGGCTACACCTTC.

The chain combines TRBV29-1 with TRBJ1-2; D not certain. Germline-derived CDR1 and CDR2 are SQVTM and ANQGSEA. This CDR3 has 15 amino acids. V was cut by 0 bases and J by 4 bases, with 15 bases left in between. CDR3 protein: CSVEDRDVASYGYTF. CDR3 DNA sequence: TGCAGCGTTGAAGATAGAGATGTGGCCTCCTATGGCTACACCTTC.

The rearrangement links TRBV5-4 to TRBJ2-1; 10 bases fit TRBD2. This CDR3 has 14 amino acids. Germline V lookup: CDR1 SGHNT, CDR2 YYREEE (reference sequence). Losses at the gene ends were 0 bases for V and 10 bases for J; bases not matched to a gene: 4. The CDR3 DNA reads as TGTGCCAGCAGCTTGGAACTAGCGGGGAACGAGCAGTTCTTC. Translation: CASSLELAGNEQFF.